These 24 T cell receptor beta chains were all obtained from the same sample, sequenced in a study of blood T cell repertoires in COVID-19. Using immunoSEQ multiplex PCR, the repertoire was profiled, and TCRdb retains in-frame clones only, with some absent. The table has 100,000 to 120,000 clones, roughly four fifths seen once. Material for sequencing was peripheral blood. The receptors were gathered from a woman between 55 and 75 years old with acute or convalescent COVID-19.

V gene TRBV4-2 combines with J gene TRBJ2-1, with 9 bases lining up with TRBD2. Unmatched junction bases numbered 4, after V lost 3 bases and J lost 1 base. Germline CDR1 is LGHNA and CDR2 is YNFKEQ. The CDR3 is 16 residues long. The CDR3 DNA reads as TGTGCCAGCAGCCACGGCGGGGGGGCGTCCTACAATGAGCAGTTCTTC. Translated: CASSHGGGASYNEQFF.

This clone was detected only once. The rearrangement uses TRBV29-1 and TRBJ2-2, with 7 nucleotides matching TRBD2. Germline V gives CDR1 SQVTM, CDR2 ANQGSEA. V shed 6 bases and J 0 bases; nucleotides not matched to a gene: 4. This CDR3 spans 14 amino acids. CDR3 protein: CSVSSGTNTGELFF. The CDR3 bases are TGCAGCGTCTCTAGCGGAACGAACACCGGGGAGCTGTTTTTT.

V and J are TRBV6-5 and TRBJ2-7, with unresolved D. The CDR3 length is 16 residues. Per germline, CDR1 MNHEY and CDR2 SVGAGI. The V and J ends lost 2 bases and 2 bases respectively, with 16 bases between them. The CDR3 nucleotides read TGTGCCAGCAGTTACGCGATCGTGGAGAGACCCTACGAGCAGTACTTC. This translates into CASSYAIVERPYEQYF.

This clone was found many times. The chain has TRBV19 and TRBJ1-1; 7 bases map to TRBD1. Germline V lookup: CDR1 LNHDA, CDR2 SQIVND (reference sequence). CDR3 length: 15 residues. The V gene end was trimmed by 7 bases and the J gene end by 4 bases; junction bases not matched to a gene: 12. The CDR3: CASTPFSQGVTEAFF. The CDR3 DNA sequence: TGTGCCAGTACCCCGTTTTCCCAGGGGGTCACTGAAGCTTTCTTT.

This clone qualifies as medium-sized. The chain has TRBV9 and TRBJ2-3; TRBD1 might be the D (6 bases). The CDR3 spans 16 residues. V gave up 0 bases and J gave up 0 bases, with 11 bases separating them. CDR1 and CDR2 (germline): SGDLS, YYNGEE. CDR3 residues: CASSVEGGSSTDTQYF. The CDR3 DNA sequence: TGTGCCAGCAGCGTAGAAGGGGGATCTAGCACAGATACGCAGTATTTT.

The chain's CDR3 is CASSPGGGMNTEAFF. The CDR3 bases are TGTGCCAGCAGCCCCGGCGGGGGAATGAACACTGAAGCTTTCTTT. The chain combines TRBV13 with TRBJ1-1; possibly TRBD1 for D (5 bases). V was trimmed by 5 bases and J by 0 bases, leaving 13 bases between them. The germline V gene has CDR1 PRHDT and CDR2 FYEKMQ (reference sequence). The CDR3 extends over 15 amino acids.

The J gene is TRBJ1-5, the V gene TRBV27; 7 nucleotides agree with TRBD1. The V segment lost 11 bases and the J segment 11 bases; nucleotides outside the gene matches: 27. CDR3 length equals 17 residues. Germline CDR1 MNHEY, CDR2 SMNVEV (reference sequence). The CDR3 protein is CAWTGRQGVESLAAQHF. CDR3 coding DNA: TGTGCCTGGACGGGGAGGCAGGGGGTCGAGTCGCTAGCCGCCCAGCATTTT.

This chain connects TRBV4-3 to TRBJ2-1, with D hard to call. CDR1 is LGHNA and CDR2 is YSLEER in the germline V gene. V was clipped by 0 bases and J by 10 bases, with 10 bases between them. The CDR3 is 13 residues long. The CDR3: CASSQERGLEQFF. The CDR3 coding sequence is TGCGCCAGCAGCCAAGAGAGAGGATTGGAGCAGTTCTTC.

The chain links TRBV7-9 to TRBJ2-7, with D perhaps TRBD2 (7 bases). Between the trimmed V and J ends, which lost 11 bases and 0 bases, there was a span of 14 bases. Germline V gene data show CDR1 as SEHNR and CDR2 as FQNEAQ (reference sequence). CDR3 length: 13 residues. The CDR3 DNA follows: TGTGCCTCCGGGGGGCCTCGCTCCTACGAGCAGTACTTC. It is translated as CASGGPRSYEQYF.

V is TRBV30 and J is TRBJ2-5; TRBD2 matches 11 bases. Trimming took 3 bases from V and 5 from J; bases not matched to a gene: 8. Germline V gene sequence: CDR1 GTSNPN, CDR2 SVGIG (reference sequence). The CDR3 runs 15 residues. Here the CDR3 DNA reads TGTGCCTGGAGGTCCCTAGCGGGGGGCGGGGAGACCCAGTACTTC. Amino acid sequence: CAWRSLAGGGETQYF.

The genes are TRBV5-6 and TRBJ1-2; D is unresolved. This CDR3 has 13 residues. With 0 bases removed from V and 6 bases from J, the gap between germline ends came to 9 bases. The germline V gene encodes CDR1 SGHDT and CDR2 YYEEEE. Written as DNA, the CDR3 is TGTGCCAGCAGCTTGGACCGGGATCATGGCTACACCTTC. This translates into CASSLDRDHGYTF. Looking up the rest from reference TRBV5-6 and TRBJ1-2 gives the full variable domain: DAGVTQSPTHLIKTRGQQVTLRCSPKSGHDTVSWYQQALGQGPQFIFQYYEEEERQRGNFPDRFSGHQFPNYSSELNVNALLLGDSALYLCASSLDRDHGYTFGSGTRLTVV.

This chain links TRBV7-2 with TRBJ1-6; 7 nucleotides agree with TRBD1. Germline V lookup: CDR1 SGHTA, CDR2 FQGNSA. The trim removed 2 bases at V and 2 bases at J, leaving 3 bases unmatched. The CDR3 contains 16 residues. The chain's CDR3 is CASSLSGQAYNSPLHF. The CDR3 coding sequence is TGTGCCAGCAGCTTATCCGGACAGGCCTATAATTCACCCCTCCACTTT.

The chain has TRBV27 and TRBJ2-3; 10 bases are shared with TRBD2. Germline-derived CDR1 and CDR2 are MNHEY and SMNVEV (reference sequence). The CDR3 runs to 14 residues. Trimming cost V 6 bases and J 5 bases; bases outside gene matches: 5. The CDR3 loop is CASRGAGGQDTQYF. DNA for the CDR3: TGTGCCAGCAGGGGAGCGGGGGGGCAAGATACGCAGTATTTT.

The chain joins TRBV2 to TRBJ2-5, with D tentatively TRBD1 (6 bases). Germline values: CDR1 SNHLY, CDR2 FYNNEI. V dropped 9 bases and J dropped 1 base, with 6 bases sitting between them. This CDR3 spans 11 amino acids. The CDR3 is CARQGQETQYF. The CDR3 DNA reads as TGTGCCAGACAGGGCCAAGAGACCCAGTACTTC. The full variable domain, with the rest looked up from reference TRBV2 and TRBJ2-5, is EPEVTQTPSHQVTQMGQEVILRCVPISNHLYFYWYRQILGQKVEFLVSFYNNEISEKSEIFDDQFSVERPDGSNFTLKIRSTKLEDSAMYFCARQGQETQYFGPGTRLLVL.

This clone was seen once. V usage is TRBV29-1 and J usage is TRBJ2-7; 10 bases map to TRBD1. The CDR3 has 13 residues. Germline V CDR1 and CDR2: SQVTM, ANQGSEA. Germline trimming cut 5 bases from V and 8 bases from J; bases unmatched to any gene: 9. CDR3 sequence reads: CSVLGTGDQQQYF. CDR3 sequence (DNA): TGCAGCGTTCTAGGGACAGGGGATCAGCAGCAGTACTTC.

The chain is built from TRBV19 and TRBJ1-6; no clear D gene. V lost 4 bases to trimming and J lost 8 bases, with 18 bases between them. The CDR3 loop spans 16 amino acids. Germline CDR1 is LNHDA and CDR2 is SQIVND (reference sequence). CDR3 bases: TGTGCCAGTAGTAGCGGATCGGCCCCTTTCGATTCACCCCTCCACTTT. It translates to CASSSGSAPFDSPLHF.

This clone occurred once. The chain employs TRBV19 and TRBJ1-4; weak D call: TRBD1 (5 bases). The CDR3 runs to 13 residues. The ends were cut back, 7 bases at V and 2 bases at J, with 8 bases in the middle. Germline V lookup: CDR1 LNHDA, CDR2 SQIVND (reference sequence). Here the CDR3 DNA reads TGTGCCAGTAAGGACACCACTAATGAAAAACTGTTTTTT. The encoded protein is CASKDTTNEKLFF.

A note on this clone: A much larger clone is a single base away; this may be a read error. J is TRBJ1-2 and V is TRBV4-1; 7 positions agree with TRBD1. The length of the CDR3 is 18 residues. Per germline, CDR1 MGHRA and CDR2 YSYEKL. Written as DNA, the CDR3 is TGCGCCAACAGCGTAATAATCCCACGACAGGGTGAGGACTATGGCTACACCTTC. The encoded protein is CANSVIIPRQGEDYGYTF.

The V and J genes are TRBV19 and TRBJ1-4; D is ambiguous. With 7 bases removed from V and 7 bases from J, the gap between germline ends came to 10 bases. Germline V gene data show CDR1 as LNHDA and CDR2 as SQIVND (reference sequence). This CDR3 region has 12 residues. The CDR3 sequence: CASTPKSEKLFF. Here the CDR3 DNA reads TGTGCCAGTACTCCAAAGAGTGAAAAACTGTTTTTT.

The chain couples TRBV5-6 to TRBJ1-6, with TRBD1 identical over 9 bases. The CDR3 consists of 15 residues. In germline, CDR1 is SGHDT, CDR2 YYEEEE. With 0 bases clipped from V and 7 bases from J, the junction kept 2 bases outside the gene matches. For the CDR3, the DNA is TGTGCCAGCAGCTTGGAGGGACAGGGAAATTCACCCCTCCACTTT. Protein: CASSLEGQGNSPLHF.

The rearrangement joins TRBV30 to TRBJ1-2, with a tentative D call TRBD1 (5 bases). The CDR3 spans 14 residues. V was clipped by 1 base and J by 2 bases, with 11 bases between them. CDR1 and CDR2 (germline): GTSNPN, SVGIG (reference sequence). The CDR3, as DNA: TGTGCCTGGAGTGGTGACAGACTCAACTATGGCTACACCTTC. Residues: CAWSGDRLNYGYTF.

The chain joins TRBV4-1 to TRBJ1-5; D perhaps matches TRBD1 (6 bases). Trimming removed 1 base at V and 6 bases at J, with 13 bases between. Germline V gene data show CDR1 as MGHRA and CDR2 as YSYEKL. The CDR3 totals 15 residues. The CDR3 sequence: CASSQGGGRGQPQHF. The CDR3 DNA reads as TGCGCCAGCAGCCAAGGAGGGGGTAGGGGTCAGCCCCAGCATTTT.

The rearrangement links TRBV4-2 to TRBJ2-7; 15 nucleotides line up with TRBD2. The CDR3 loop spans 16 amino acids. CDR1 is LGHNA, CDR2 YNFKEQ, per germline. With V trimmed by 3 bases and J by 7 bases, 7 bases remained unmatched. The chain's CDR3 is CASSHRTSGGAGEQYF. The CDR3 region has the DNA TGTGCCAGCAGCCACCGGACTAGCGGGGGGGCGGGAGAGCAGTACTTC.

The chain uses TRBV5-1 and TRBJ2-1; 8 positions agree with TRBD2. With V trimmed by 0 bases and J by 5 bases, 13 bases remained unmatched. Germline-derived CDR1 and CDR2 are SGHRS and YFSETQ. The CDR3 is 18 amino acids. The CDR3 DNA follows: TGCGCCAGCAGCTTGGCCAGAGGAAGGCGGGGGGACCACAATGAGCAGTTCTTC. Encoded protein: CASSLARGRRGDHNEQFF.